This TCR beta chain is from a study of blood T cell repertoires in COVID-19. In the original analysis: Estimation of nucleated cell counts relied on the amplification of reference gene primers. Sequencing was performed with immunoSEQ multiplex PCR; in TCRdb, only in-frame clones are kept and a portion is missing. That table furnishes V, J and clone size, whereas the DNA furnished D and trimming. The repertoire has some 260,000 clones, approximately 89% of them found once; the top ten carry 9.5% to 13%. CDR1 SGHVS and CDR2 FQNEAQ come from the germline V gene. There are 16 residues in the CDR3. With V trimmed by 8 bases and J by 2 bases, 12 bases remained unmatched.

Material for sequencing was peripheral blood. The chain has TRBV7-8 and TRBJ2-1; 7 bases are a match to TRBD2. This sequence was found in a woman aged 70-85 years with COVID-19, enrolled during active disease. This CDR3 reads CASGDYSASAYNEQFF. CDR3 nucleotide sequence: TGTGCCAGCGGGGACTATAGCGCGAGCGCCTACAATGAGCAGTTCTTC. Full variable domain (rest looked up from reference TRBV7-8 and TRBJ2-1): GAGVSQSPRYKVAKRGQDVALRCDPISGHVSLFWYQQALGQGPEFLTYFQNEAQLDKSGLPSDRFFAERPEGSVSTLKIQRTQQEDSAVYLCASGDYSASAYNEQFFGPGTRLTVL.